This T cell receptor (beta chain) came from a study of response to subunit inactivated influenza vaccine. V trimming: 5 bases; J trimming: 4 bases; junction bases outside the gene matches: 5. The germline CDR1 and CDR2 sequences are DFQATT and SNEGSKA (reference sequence). The CDR3 is made up of 13 amino acids. TCRdb analysed the RT-PCR reads with MiXCR anew, one entry per CDR3 protein. Of about 620,000 distinct CDR3 sequences in the sample, 11% were seen once. Separately, the same data were catalogued under a study of T cells expressing NK-cell markers. From that study: UMI-tagged 5'RACE template switching yielded the TCR beta cDNA.

This chain uses TRBV20-1 with TRBJ2-5; 9 bases match TRBD1. Sample: PBMCs from blood, taken on the day of vaccination. The TCR originated in a man in his fifties who received an inactivated influenza vaccine. The chain's CDR3 is CSAAGTGRETQYF. CDR3 bases: TGCAGTGCTGCTGGGACAGGGCGAGAGACCCAGTACTTC.